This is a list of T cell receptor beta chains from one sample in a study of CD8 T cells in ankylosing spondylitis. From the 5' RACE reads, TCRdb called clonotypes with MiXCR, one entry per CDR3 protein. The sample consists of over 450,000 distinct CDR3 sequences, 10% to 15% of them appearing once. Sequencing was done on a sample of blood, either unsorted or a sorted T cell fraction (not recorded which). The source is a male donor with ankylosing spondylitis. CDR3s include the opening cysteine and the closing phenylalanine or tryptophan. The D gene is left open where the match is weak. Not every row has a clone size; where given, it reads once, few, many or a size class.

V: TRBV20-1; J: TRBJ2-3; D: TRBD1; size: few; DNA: TGCAGTGCTAGTCTGGGACAGGGGGCGACTAGCACAGATACGCAGTATTTT; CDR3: CSASLGQGATSTDTQYF
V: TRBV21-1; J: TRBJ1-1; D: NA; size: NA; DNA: TGTGCCAGCAGCAAATCACCGAGACCTAACACTGAAGCTTTCTTT; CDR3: CASSKSPRPNTEAFF
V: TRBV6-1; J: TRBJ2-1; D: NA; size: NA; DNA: TGTGCCAGCAGTCCCCACTGGGGGTTCAATGAGCAGTTCTTC; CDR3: CASSPHWGFNEQFF
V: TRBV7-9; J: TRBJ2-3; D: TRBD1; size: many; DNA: TGTGCCAGCATCCGGACAGGGAGCACAGATACGCAGTATTTT; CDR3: CASIRTGSTDTQYF
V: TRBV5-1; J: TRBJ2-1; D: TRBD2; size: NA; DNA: TGCGCCAGCAGCCTAGCGGCCGCTCCCCTCTACAATGAGCAGTTCTTC; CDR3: CASSLAAAPLYNEQFF
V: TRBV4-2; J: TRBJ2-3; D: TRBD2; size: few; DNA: TGTGCCAGCAGCCCCCAACTAGCGGGAACCACAGATACGCAGTATTTT; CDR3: CASSPQLAGTTDTQYF
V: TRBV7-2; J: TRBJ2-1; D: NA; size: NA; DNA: TGTGCCAGCAGCCCCTCCGGGACTCACTCCTACAATGAGCAGTTCTTC; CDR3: CASSPSGTHSYNEQFF
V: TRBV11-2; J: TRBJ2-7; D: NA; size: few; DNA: TGTGCCAGCAGCCGCTGGGAGCAGTACTTC; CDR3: CASSRWEQYF
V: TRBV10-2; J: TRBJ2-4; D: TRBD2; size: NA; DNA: TGCGCCAGCAGTGGTAGCGGGTCGCTAGCCAAAAACATTCAGTACTTC; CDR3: CASSGSGSLAKNIQYF
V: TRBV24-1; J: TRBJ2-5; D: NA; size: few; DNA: TGTGCCACCAGTGACGCAGAGCGTCAGGGGGAGACCCAGTACTTC; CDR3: CATSDAERQGETQYF
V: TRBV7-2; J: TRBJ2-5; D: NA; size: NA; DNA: TGTGCCAGCAGCTTAGCGAAAGAAGAGACCCAGTACTTC; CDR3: CASSLAKEETQYF
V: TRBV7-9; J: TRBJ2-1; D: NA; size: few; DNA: TGTGCCAGCAGCTTAAGGGGGGGAGAGACCTACAATGAGCAGTTCTTC; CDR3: CASSLRGGETYNEQFF
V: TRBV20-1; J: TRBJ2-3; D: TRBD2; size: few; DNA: TGCAGTGCTAGAGATTGGGAGCGGGAGGTCACAGATACGCAGTATTTT; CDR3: CSARDWEREVTDTQYF
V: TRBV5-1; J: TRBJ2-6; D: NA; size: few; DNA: TGCGCCAGCAGCTTGGTGGCAGGGGACTACTCTGGGGCCAACGTCCTGACTTTC; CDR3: CASSLVAGDYSGANVLTF
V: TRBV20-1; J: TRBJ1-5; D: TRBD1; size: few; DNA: TGCAGTGCAACCAGACAGGGGGTCAAATGGAATCAGCCCCAGCATTTT; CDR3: CSATRQGVKWNQPQHF
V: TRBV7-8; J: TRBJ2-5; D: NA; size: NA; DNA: TGTGCCAGCATGCCTGGGACAAAAGAGACCCAGTACTTC; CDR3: CASMPGTKETQYF
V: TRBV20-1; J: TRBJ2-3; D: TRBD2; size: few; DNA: TGCAGTGCTAGAGATCGGACTAGCGGGAGGGATACGCAGTATTTT; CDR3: CSARDRTSGRDTQYF
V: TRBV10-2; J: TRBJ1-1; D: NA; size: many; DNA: TGCGCCAGCAGCCGAAGGGCGATGGACACTGAAGCTTTCTTT; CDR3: CASSRRAMDTEAFF
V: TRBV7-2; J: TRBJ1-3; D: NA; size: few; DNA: TGTGCCAGCAGCTTAGCGAACACAGCTACTGGAAACACCATATATTTT; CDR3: CASSLANTATGNTIYF
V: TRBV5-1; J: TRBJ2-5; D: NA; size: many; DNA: TGCGCCAGCAGCTTCCGGGAACAAGAGACCCAGTACTTC; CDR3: CASSFREQETQYF
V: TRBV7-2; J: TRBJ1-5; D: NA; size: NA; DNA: TGTGCCAGCACCAAGGGGACGAATCAGCCCCAGCATTTT; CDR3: CASTKGTNQPQHF
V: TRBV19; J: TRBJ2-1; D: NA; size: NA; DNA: TGTGCCAGCCAAAGGGAGCGGAGGAGCGATGAGCAGTTCTTC; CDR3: CASQRERRSDEQFF
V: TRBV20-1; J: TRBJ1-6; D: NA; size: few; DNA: TGCAGTGCTAGTCCGGGACGAGATTCACCCCTCCACTTT; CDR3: CSASPGRDSPLHF
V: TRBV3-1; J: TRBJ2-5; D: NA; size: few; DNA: TGTGCCAGCAGCCAAGATACAGGGCGAGAGACCCAGTACTTC; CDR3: CASSQDTGRETQYF
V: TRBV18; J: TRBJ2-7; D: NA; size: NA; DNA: TGTGCCAGCTCACCATCACCAGGGACCTACGAGCAGTACTTC; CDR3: CASSPSPGTYEQYF
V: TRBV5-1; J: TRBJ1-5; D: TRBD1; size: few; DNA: TGCGCCAGCAGCCTGGGGGTCGGGACAGGGGGCCTTCAGCCCCAGCATTTT; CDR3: CASSLGVGTGGLQPQHF
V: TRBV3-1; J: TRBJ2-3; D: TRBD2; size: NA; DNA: TGTGCCAGCAGCCAAGTATGGCGGGAGTCAGATACGCAGTATTTT; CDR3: CASSQVWRESDTQYF
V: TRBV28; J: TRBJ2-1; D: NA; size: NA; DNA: TGTGCCAGCAGTGCGGGACCCTTTAAGGAGCAGTTCTTC; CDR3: CASSAGPFKEQFF
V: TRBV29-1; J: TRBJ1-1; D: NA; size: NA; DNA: TGCAGCGTCGAACCGATGAACAGGAACACTGAAGCTTTCTTT; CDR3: CSVEPMNRNTEAFF
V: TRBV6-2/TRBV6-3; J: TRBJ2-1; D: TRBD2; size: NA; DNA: TGTGCCAGCAGTTTAGGCCTAGCGGGAGGAGGGGATGAGCAGTTCTTC; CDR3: CASSLGLAGGGDEQFF
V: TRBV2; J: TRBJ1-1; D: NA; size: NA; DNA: TGTGCCAGCAGGGTCAGGAACGCAGCCACTGAAGCTTTCTTT; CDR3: CASRVRNAATEAFF
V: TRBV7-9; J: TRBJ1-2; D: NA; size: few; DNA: TGTGCCAGCAGCTTAGGATCGACGGATAACTATGGCTACACCTTC; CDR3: CASSLGSTDNYGYTF
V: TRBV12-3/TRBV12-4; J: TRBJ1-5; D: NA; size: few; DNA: TGTGCCAGCAGTCGTTATGTAGGGGACGGAGATAGCAATCAGCCCCAGCATTTT; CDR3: CASSRYVGDGDSNQPQHF
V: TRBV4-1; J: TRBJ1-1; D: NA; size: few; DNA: TGCGCCAGCAGCCGCCTGACCCGTTCTGAAGCTTTCTTT; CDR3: CASSRLTRSEAFF
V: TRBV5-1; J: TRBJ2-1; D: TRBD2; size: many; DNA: TGCGCCAGCAGCTTGTTTACTAGCGGGAGTGTTGAGCAGTTCTTC; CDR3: CASSLFTSGSVEQFF
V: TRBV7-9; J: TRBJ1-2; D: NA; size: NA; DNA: TGTGCCAGCAGCCCGCACGGTCTTTATGGCTACACCTTC; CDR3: CASSPHGLYGYTF